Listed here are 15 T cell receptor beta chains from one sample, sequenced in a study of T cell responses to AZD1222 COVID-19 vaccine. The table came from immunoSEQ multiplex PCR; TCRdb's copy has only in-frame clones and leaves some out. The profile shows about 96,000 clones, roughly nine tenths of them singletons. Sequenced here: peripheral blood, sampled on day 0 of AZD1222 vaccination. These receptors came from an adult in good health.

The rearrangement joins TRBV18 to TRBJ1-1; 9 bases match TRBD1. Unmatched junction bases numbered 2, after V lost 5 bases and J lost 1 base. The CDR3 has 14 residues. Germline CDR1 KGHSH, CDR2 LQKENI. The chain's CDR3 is CASSSDRGNTEAFF. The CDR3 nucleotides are TGTGCCAGCTCATCGGACAGGGGGAACACTGAAGCTTTCTTT.

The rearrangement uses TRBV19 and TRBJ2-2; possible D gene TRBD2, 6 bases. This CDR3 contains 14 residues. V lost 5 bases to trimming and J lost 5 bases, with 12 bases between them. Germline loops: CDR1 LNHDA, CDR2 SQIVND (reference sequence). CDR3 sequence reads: CASSSGRGTGELFF. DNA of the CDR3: TGTGCCAGTAGTTCGGGCCGGGGGACCGGGGAGCTGTTTTTT.

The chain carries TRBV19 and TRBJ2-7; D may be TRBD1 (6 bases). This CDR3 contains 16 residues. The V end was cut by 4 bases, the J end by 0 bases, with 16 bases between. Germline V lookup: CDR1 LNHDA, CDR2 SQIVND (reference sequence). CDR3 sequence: CASSTHHREGSYEQYF. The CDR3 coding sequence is TGTGCCAGTAGTACCCACCACAGGGAAGGCTCCTACGAGCAGTACTTC.

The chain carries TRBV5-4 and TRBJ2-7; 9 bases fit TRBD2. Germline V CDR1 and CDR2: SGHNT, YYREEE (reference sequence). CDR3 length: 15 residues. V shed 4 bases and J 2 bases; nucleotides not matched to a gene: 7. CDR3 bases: TGTGCCAGCAGCACCCCGACTAGCGGCACCTACGAGCAGTACTTC. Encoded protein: CASSTPTSGTYEQYF.

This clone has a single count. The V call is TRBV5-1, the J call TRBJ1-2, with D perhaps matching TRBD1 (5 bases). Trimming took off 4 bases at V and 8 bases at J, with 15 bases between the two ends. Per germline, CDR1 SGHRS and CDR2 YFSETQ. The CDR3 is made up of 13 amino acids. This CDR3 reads CASSGGDLGGYTF. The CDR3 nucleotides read TGCGCCAGCAGCGGAGGGGATTTGGGAGGCTACACCTTC. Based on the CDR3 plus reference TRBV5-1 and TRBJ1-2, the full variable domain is KAGVTQTPRYLIKTRGQQVTLSCSPISGHRSVSWYQQTPGQGLQFLFEYFSETQRNKGNFPGRFSGRQFSNSRSEMNVSTLELGDSALYLCASSGGDLGGYTFGSGTRLTVV.

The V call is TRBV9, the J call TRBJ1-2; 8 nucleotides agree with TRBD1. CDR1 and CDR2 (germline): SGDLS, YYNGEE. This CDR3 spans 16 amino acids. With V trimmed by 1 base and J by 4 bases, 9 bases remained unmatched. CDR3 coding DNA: TGTGCCAGCAGCGTAAGGACAGGGCCTGTAACCTATGGCTACACCTTC. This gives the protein CASSVRTGPVTYGYTF.

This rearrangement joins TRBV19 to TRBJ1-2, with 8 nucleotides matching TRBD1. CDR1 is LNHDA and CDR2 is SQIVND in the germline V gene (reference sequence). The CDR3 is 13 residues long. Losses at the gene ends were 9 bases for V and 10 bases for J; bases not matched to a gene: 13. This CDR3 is CASSNDRGRTYTF. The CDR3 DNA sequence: TGTGCCAGCTCAAATGACAGGGGAAGGACCTACACCTTC.

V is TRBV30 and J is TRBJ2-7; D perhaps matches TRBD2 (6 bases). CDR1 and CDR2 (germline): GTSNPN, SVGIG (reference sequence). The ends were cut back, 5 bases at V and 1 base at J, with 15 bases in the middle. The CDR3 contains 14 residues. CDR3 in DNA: TGTGCCTGGTTCCGTCCGGGAGAATCCTACGAGCAGTACTTC. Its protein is CAWFRPGESYEQYF.

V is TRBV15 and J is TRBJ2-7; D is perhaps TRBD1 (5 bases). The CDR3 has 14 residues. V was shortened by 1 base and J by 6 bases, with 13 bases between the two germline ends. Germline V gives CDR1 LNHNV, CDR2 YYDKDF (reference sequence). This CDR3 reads CATSRVVAGSEQYF. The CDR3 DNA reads TGTGCCACCAGCAGAGTCGTGGCAGGGTCCGAGCAGTACTTC.

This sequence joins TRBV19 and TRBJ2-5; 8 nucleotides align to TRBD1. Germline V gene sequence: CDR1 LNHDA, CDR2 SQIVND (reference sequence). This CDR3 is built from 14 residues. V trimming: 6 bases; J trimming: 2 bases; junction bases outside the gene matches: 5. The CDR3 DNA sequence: TGTGCCAGTAGCGGGACAGGAGGGCAAGAGACCCAGTACTTC. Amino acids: CASSGTGGQETQYF.

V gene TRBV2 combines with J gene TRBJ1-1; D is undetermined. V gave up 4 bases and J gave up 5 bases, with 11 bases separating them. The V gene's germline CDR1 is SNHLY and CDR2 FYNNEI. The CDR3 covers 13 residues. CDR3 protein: CASSGRAETEAFF. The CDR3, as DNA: TGTGCCAGCAGTGGAAGGGCAGAGACTGAAGCTTTCTTT.

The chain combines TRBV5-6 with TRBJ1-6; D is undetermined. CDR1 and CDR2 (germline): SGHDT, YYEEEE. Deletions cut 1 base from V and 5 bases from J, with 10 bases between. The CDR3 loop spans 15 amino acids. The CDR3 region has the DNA TGTGCCAGCAGCTTGTATCCAAGGCATAATTCACCCCTCCACTTT. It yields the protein CASSLYPRHNSPLHF.

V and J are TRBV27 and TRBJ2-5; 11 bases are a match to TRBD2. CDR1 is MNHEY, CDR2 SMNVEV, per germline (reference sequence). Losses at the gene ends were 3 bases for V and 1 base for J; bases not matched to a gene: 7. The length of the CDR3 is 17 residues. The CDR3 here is CASSLRVGLAGQETQYF. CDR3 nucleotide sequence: TGTGCCAGCAGTTTGCGGGTCGGACTAGCGGGCCAAGAGACCCAGTACTTC.

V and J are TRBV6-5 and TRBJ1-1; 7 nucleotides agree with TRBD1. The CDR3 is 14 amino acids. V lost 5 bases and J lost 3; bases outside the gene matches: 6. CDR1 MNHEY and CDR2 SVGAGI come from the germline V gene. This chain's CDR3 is CASSKQGRDTEAFF. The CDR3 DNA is TGTGCCAGCAGTAAACAGGGGCGCGACACTGAAGCTTTCTTT.

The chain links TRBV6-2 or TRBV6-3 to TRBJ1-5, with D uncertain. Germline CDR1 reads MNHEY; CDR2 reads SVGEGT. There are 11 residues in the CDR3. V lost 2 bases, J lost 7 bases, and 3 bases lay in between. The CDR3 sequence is CASSYPQPQHF. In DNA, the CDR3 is TGTGCCAGCAGTTACCCACAGCCCCAGCATTTT.